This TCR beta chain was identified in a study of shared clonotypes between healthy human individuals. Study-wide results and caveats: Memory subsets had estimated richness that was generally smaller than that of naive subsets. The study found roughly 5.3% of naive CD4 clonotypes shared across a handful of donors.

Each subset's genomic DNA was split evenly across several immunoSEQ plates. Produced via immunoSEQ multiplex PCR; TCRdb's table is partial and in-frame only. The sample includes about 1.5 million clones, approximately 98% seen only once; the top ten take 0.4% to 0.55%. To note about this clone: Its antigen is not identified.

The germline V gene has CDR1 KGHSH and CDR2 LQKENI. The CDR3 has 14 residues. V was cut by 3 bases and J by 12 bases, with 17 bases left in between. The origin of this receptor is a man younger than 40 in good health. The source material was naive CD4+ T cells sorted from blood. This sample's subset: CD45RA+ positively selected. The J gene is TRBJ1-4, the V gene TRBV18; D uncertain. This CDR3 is CASSPRAAMMELFF. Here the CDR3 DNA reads TGTGCCAGCTCACCGCGGGCCGCGATGATGGAACTGTTTTTT. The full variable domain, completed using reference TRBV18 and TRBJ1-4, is NAGVMQNPRHLVRRRGQEARLRCSPMKGHSHVYWYRQLPEEGLKFMVYLQKENIIDESGMPKERFSAEFPKEGPSILRIQQVVRGDSAAYFCASSPRAAMMELFFGSGTQLSVL.